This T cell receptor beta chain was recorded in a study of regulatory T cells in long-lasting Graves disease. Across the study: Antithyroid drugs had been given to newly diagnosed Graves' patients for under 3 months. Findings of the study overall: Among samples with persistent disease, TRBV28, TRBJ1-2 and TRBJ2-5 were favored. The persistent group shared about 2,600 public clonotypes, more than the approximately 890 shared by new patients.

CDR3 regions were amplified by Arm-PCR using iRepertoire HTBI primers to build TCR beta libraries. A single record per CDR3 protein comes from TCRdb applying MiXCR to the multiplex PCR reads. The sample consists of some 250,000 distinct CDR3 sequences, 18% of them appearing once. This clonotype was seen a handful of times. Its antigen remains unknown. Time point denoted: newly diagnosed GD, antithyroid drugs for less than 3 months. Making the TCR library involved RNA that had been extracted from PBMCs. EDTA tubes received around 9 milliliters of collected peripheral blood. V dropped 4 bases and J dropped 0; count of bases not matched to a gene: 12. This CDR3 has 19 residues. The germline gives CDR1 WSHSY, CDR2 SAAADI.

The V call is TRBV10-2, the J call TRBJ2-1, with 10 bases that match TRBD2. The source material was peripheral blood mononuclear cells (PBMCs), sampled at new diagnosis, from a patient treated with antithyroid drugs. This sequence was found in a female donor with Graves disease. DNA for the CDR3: TGCGCCAGCAGTGGGCGGCGACTAGCGGGTGCAAGCTCCTACAATGAGCAGTTCTTC. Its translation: CASSGRRLAGASSYNEQFF.